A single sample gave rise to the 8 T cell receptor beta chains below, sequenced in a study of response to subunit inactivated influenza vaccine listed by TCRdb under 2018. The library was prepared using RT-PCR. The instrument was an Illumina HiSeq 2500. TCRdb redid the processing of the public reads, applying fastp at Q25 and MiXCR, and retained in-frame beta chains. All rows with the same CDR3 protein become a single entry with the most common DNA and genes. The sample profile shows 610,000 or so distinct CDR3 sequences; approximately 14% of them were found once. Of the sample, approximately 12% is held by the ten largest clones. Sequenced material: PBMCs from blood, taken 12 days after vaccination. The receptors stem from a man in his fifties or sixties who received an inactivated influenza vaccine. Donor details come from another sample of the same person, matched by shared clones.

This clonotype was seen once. The CDR3 nucleotides are TGTGCCAGCAAGGCGGCAGCTAACTTGCAAGAGACCCAGTACTTC. This translates into CASKAAANLQETQYF. The V and J genes are TRBV7-8 and TRBJ2-5; D gene uncertain. The ends were cut back, 7 bases at V and 2 bases at J, with 17 bases in the middle. The germline V gene has CDR1 SGHVS and CDR2 FQNEAQ. The CDR3 length is 15 residues.

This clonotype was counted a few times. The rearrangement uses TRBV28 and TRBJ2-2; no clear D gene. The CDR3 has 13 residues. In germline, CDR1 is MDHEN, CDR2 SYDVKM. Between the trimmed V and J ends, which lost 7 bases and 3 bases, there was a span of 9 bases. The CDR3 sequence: CASTIPYTGELFF. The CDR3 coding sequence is TGTGCCAGCACGATTCCGTACACCGGGGAGCTGTTTTTT.

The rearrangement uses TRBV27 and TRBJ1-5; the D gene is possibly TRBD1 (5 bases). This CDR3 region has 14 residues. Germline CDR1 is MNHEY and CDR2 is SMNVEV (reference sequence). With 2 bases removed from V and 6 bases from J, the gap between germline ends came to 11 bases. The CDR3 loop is CASSLAGRGQPQHF. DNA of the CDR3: TGTGCCAGCAGTTTAGCTGGGAGGGGTCAGCCCCAGCATTTT.

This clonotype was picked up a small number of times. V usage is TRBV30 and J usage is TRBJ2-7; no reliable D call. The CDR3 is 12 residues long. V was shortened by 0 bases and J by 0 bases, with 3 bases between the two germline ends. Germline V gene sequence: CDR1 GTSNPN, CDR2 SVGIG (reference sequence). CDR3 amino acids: CAWSVNSYEQYF. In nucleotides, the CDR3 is TGTGCCTGGAGTGTAAACTCCTACGAGCAGTACTTC. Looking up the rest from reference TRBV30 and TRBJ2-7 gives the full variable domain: SQTIHQWPATLVQPVGSPLSLECTVEGTSNPNLYWYRQAAGRGLQLLFYSVGIGQISSEVPQNLSASRPQDRQFILSSKKLLLSDSGFYLCAWSVNSYEQYFGPGTRLTVT.

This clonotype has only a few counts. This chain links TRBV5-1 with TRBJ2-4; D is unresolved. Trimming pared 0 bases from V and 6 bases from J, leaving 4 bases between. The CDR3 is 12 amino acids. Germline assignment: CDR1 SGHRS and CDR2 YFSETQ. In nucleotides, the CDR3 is TGCGCCAGCAGCTTGGTATCAAACATTCAGTACTTC. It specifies CASSLVSNIQYF. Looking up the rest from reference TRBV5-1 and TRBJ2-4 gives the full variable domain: KAGVTQTPRYLIKTRGQQVTLSCSPISGHRSVSWYQQTPGQGLQFLFEYFSETQRNKGNFPGRFSGRQFSNSRSEMNVSTLELGDSALYLCASSLVSNIQYFGAGTRLSVL.

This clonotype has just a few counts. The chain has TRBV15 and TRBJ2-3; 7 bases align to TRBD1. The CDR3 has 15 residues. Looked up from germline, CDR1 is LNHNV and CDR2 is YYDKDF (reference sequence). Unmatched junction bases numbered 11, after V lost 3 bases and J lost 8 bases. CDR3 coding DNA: TGTGCCACCAGCAGCGAGCAGACAGGGAAGGTTACGCAGTATTTT. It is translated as CATSSEQTGKVTQYF.

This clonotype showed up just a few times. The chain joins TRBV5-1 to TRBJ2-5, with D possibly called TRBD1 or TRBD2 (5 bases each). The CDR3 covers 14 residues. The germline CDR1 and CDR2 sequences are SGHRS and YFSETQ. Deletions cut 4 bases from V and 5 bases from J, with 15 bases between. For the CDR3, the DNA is TGCGCCAGCAGCCTCGACCCGGGACGGGAGACCCAGTACTTC. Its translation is CASSLDPGRETQYF.

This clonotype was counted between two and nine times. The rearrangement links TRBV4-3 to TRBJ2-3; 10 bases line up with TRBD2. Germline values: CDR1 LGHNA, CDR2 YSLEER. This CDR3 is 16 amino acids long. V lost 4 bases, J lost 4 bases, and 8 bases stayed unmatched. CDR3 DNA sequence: TGCGCCAGCAGCCCCCTACTAGCGGGATCCTCAGATACGCAGTATTTT. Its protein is CASSPLLAGSSDTQYF.